A single sample gave rise to the 22 T cell receptor beta chains below, sequenced in a study of post-analysis software for immune sequencing data. Study-level results: Relative to controls, patients had about 5 TRBV segments at higher frequency, with TRBV5-6, TRBV5-1 and TRBV20-1 among these.

Every TCR beta cDNA library bore unique molecular identifiers. TCRdb analysed the PCR reads with MiXCR anew, one entry per CDR3 protein. The sample yields fewer than 850,000 distinct CDR3 sequences, 30% seen once. No antigens are known for them. The sequenced sample consisted of blood. The receptors originated from a girl aged 5 to 17 with multiple sclerosis.

The chain uses TRBV6-2 or TRBV6-3 and TRBJ1-1; maybe TRBD1 (5 bases). V gave up 6 bases and J gave up 5 bases, with 13 bases separating them. Germline loops: CDR1 MNHEY, CDR2 SVGEGT. This CDR3 contains 13 residues. The CDR3 region is CASRRGRETEAFF. In nucleotides, the CDR3 is TGTGCCAGCAGGAGGGGCAGGGAGACTGAAGCTTTCTTT.

A few counts support this clonotype. V gene TRBV7-2 combines with J gene TRBJ2-2; TRBD1 is a possible D gene (5 bases). The CDR3 runs to 14 residues. V was shortened by 5 bases and J by 13 bases, with 20 bases between the two germline ends. Looked up from germline, CDR1 is SGHTA and CDR2 is FQGNSA. The CDR3 reads CASSPHQGRGGLFF. The CDR3 region has the DNA TGTGCCAGCAGCCCTCACCAGGGTAGGGGCGGGCTGTTTTTT.

This clonotype appeared a few times. The chain links TRBV29-1 to TRBJ2-2; perhaps TRBD1 as D (5 bases). This CDR3 has 13 amino acids. V was trimmed by 7 bases and J by 6 bases, leaving 15 bases between them. Germline values: CDR1 SQVTM, CDR2 ANQGSEA. The CDR3 loop reads CSGSPGLPGELFF. The DNA of the CDR3 is TGCAGCGGGAGCCCAGGGTTGCCCGGGGAGCTGTTTTTT.

V and J are TRBV4-2 and TRBJ2-1; D uncertain. Between the trimmed V and J ends, which lost 5 bases and 6 bases, there was a span of 23 bases. The CDR3 runs to 17 residues. Germline assignment: CDR1 LGHNA and CDR2 YNFKEQ. CDR3 region: CASSALADGPFGNEQFF. CDR3 bases: TGTGCCAGCAGCGCCCTTGCAGACGGCCCCTTCGGCAATGAGCAGTTCTTC.

In this sample, this clonotype turned up many times. J is TRBJ1-2 and V is TRBV7-9, with D unresolved. Trimming shortened V by 1 base and J by 4 bases, and 13 bases separated the two germline ends. The germline CDR1 and CDR2 sequences are SEHNR and FQNEAQ (reference sequence). The CDR3 has 15 residues. The CDR3 coding sequence is TGTGCCAGCAGCTTAGATCAGGACCCGCCCTATGGCTACACCTTC. Its protein product is CASSLDQDPPYGYTF.

This clonotype was detected a few times. V usage is TRBV20-1 and J usage is TRBJ2-5; D may be TRBD1 or TRBD2 (7 bases each). Trimming pared 4 bases from V and 2 bases from J, leaving 17 bases between. Germline V gene lookup returns CDR1 DFQATT and CDR2 SNEGSKA (reference sequence). This CDR3 has 15 residues. Here the CDR3 reads CSAISPRGGQETQYF. In nucleotides, the CDR3 is TGCAGTGCTATATCCCCCAGGGGGGGGCAAGAGACCCAGTACTTC.

V gene TRBV15 combines with J gene TRBJ1-4; D remains ambiguous. The germline V gene has CDR1 LNHNV and CDR2 YYDKDF (reference sequence). This CDR3 is 16 amino acids long. Trimming took off 0 bases at V and 7 bases at J, with 15 bases between the two ends. DNA of the CDR3: TGTGCCACCAGCAGAGATCACGCCCTTCTCCCTGAAAAACTGTTTTTT. Translating gives CATSRDHALLPEKLFF.

The chain couples TRBV20-1 to TRBJ2-1; 9 positions agree with TRBD2. Germline V gene lookup returns CDR1 DFQATT and CDR2 SNEGSKA (reference sequence). The J segment lost 7 bases and the V segment lost 6 bases, leaving 10 bases of the junction unmatched. The CDR3 is made up of 14 amino acids. CDR3 in DNA: TGCAGTGCAAGGACTAGCGTGACATTAAATGAGCAGTTCTTC. This sequence encodes CSARTSVTLNEQFF.

In its sample, this clonotype was seen a few times. This chain joins TRBV5-6 and TRBJ2-7, with D possibly being TRBD1 (6 bases). The germline V and J ends were trimmed by 4 bases and 1 base, with 21 bases remaining between them. The CDR3 runs 17 residues. Germline CDR1 SGHDT, CDR2 YYEEEE. CDR3 DNA sequence: TGTGCCAGCAGCCCAAAGGGGCCGACAGGTTCTTCCTACGAGCAGTACTTC. Amino acids: CASSPKGPTGSSYEQYF.

The V call is TRBV7-3, the J call TRBJ1-2; 8 bases match TRBD1. CDR3 length: 15 amino acids. The V and J ends lost 0 bases and 4 bases, in that order; junction bases with no gene match: 4. Germline-derived CDR1 and CDR2 are SGHTA and FQGTGA. This chain's CDR3 is CASSLTQGAGYGYTF. The CDR3 DNA reads TGTGCCAGCAGCTTAACTCAGGGGGCTGGCTATGGCTACACCTTC.

The chain links TRBV19 to TRBJ2-3, with D perhaps matching TRBD1 or TRBD2 (5 bases each). Trimming cost V 11 bases and J 0 bases, with 15 bases left between them. This CDR3 region has 14 residues. The germline V gene encodes CDR1 LNHDA and CDR2 SQIVND (reference sequence). The CDR3 is CAVRDGPSTDTQYF. CDR3 DNA: TGTGCCGTAAGGGACGGTCCTAGCACAGATACGCAGTATTTT.

This clonotype was seen more than once but under ten times. V usage is TRBV7-2 and J usage is TRBJ1-1; no clear D gene. The germline V and J ends were trimmed by 2 bases and 9 bases, with 13 bases remaining between them. There are 13 residues in the CDR3. Germline assignment: CDR1 SGHTA and CDR2 FQGNSA. The CDR3 loop is CASSLPGPGKAFF. The CDR3 nucleotides read TGTGCCAGCAGCTTACCCGGTCCGGGAAAAGCTTTCTTT.

This chain connects TRBV29-1 to TRBJ2-7, with D perhaps matching TRBD2 (6 bases). In germline, CDR1 is SQVTM, CDR2 ANQGSEA. The CDR3 consists of 13 residues. Deletions cut 4 bases from V and 2 bases from J, with 12 bases between. DNA for the CDR3: TGCAGCGTTGCGGGCGGGATTACCTACGAGCAGTACTTC. It specifies CSVAGGITYEQYF.

The chain is built from TRBV28 and TRBJ2-5; TRBD2 matches 9 bases. The CDR3 has 16 amino acids. J lost 3 bases, V lost 3 bases, and 8 bases had no gene match. Germline CDR1 and CDR2: MDHEN and SYDVKM. The CDR3 spells CASSFPGLAVKETQYF. The CDR3 coding sequence is TGTGCCAGCAGTTTCCCGGGACTAGCAGTGAAAGAGACCCAGTACTTC.

The CDR3 here is CASSIQGLHSPLHF. In DNA, the CDR3 is TGTGCCAGCAGTATACAGGGCCTGCATTCACCCCTCCACTTT. The V gene is TRBV27, the J gene TRBJ1-6, with TRBD1 as a possible D gene (6 bases). Germline loops: CDR1 MNHEY, CDR2 SMNVEV (reference sequence). V was trimmed by 5 bases and J by 8 bases, leaving 13 bases between them. The CDR3 is made up of 14 amino acids.

The chain has TRBV6-5 and TRBJ2-7; TRBD1 is a possible D gene (6 bases). CDR1 and CDR2 from the germline V gene are MNHEY and SVGAGI. The CDR3 has 14 residues. V was cut by 3 bases and J by 5 bases, with 14 bases left in between. The chain's CDR3 is CASSYRQGLNEQYF. The CDR3 DNA reads TGTGCCAGCAGTTATCGGCAGGGGCTCAACGAGCAGTACTTC.

In this sample, this clonotype turned up a few times. The CDR3 nucleotides are TGTGCCAGCAGCCAAAGAGGGGGGACCCCAGAGACCCAGTACTTC. It translates to CASSQRGGTPETQYF. The rearrangement links TRBV3-1 to TRBJ2-7; D may correspond to TRBD1 or TRBD2 (6 bases each). The J call may be mistaken, given a closer DNA end match to TRBJ2-5. Germline assignment: CDR1 LGHDT and CDR2 YNNKEL (reference sequence). The CDR3 extends over 15 amino acids.

This clonotype was picked up one time. The V call is TRBV29-1, the J call TRBJ1-1, with TRBD1 identical over 9 bases. Germline loops: CDR1 SQVTM, CDR2 ANQGSEA. CDR3 length equals 15 residues. Losses at the gene ends were 3 bases for V and 7 bases for J; bases not matched to a gene: 12. CDR3: CSVERGTGYSIEAFF. The CDR3 nucleotides read TGCAGCGTTGAGAGAGGGACAGGGTACTCCATTGAAGCTTTCTTT.

The chain combines TRBV6-5 with TRBJ1-1, with TRBD1 identical over 10 bases. Germline V gene sequence: CDR1 MNHEY, CDR2 SVGAGI. V trimming: 6 bases; J trimming: 11 bases; junction bases outside the gene matches: 9. CDR3 length equals 13 residues. CDR3 in amino acids: CASSRAGTGEAFF. Written as DNA, the CDR3 is TGTGCCAGCAGCAGGGCCGGGACAGGGGAGGCTTTCTTT.

The chain recombines TRBV20-1 with TRBJ1-2; TRBD1 is a possible D gene (6 bases). From germline, CDR1 is DFQATT and CDR2 SNEGSKA (reference sequence). With 3 bases removed from V and 4 bases from J, the gap between germline ends came to 15 bases. The CDR3 loop spans 14 amino acids. The chain's CDR3 is CSASEEDRLYGYTF. CDR3 nucleotide sequence: TGCAGTGCTAGCGAGGAGGACAGACTCTATGGCTACACCTTC.

This clonotype has at least ten counts. The chain recombines TRBV29-1 with TRBJ2-1; TRBD2 is a possible D gene (5 bases). This CDR3 has 14 amino acids. Per germline, CDR1 SQVTM and CDR2 ANQGSEA. The V end lost 4 bases, the J end lost 9 bases, and 19 bases lay between the germline ends. This CDR3 reads CSVGGSGVLGEQFF. The CDR3 DNA sequence: TGCAGCGTTGGAGGGAGTGGGGTATTGGGTGAGCAGTTCTTC.

The chain recombines TRBV5-1 with TRBJ2-5, with TRBD1 identical over 10 bases. Germline trimming cut 4 bases from V and 4 bases from J; bases unmatched to any gene: 4. The length of the CDR3 is 14 residues. Germline V gives CDR1 SGHRS, CDR2 YFSETQ. The DNA of the CDR3 is TGCGCCAGCAGCACCGGGACAGGGGTAGAGACCCAGTACTTC. Residues: CASSTGTGVETQYF. Full variable domain (missing parts from reference TRBV5-1 and TRBJ2-5): KAGVTQTPRYLIKTRGQQVTLSCSPISGHRSVSWYQQTPGQGLQFLFEYFSETQRNKGNFPGRFSGRQFSNSRSEMNVSTLELGDSALYLCASSTGTGVETQYFGPGTRLLVL.